These 28 T cell receptor beta chains came from one sample sequenced in a study of blood T cell repertoires in COVID-19. Profiled with immunoSEQ multiplex PCR; TCRdb holds only in-frame clones, not every one. The profile covers about 43,000 clones, with approximately 90% appearing a single time and 7.5% to 9.5% taken by the ten largest. The sequencing sample was made of peripheral blood. Receptors originate from a man in his sixties with active COVID-19.

J is TRBJ2-3 and V is TRBV6-4, with 10 positions matching TRBD2. V lost 7 bases and J lost 0; bases outside the gene matches: 4. The CDR3 is 15 residues long. CDR1 is MRHNA and CDR2 is SNTAGT in the germline V gene. The CDR3 spells CASMATSGSTDTQYF. The CDR3 bases are TGTGCCAGCATGGCGACTAGCGGGAGCACAGATACGCAGTATTTT.

This chain links TRBV3-1 (or the pseudogene TRBV3-2) with TRBJ2-7; 7 positions agree with TRBD1. The CDR3 consists of 17 residues. Germline CDR1 reads LGHDT; CDR2 reads YNNKEL (reference sequence). J lost 3 bases, V lost 3 bases, and 14 bases had no gene match. This chain's CDR3 is CASSQEETGRVVYEQYF. The CDR3 bases are TGTGCCAGCAGCCAGGAGGAGACAGGGCGCGTAGTCTACGAGCAGTACTTC.

This clone has a single count. The V and J genes are TRBV2 and TRBJ2-3; 13 bases align to TRBD2. The CDR3 consists of 17 residues. V dropped 8 bases and J dropped 2; count of bases not matched to a gene: 10. CDR1 and CDR2 (germline): SNHLY, FYNNEI. DNA of the CDR3: TGTGCCAGCCGGGGACTAGCGGGACTCTATTCCACAGATACGCAGTATTTT. Its translation: CASRGLAGLYSTDTQYF.

A few counts support this clone. The chain is built from TRBV6-6 and TRBJ1-3, with 9 bases lining up with TRBD1. In germline, CDR1 is MNHNY, CDR2 SVGAGI (reference sequence). V was pared by 6 bases and J by 2 bases, with 8 bases of the junction left unmatched. This CDR3 contains 16 residues. The CDR3 coding sequence is TGTGCCAGCAGCCCCGGGACAGGGTACACTGGAAACACCATATATTTT. Translated: CASSPGTGYTGNTIYF.

This CDR3 is CASSLAGSYEQYF. As DNA, the CDR3 is TGTGCCAGCAGCTTGGCAGGGTCCTACGAGCAGTACTTC. The V and J genes are TRBV5-5 and TRBJ2-7, with D perhaps matching TRBD1 (5 bases). CDR1 and CDR2 (germline): SGHKS, YYEKEE (reference sequence). V dropped 0 bases and J dropped 1 base, with 5 bases sitting between them. The CDR3 runs 13 residues.

The chain links TRBV10-2 to TRBJ2-5; D might be TRBD1 (7 bases). Germline CDR1 reads WSHSY; CDR2 reads SAAADI. There are 14 residues in the CDR3. V dropped 0 bases and J dropped 6 bases, with 11 bases sitting between them. The CDR3 sequence: CASSESAGGQTQYF. CDR3 nucleotides: TGCGCCAGCAGTGAGTCTGCAGGGGGGCAGACCCAGTACTTC.

V gene TRBV30 combines with J gene TRBJ1-2, with a weak D call TRBD1 (5 bases). The CDR3 consists of 12 residues. Trimming left V 3 bases short and J 3 bases short, with 8 bases between. Germline values: CDR1 GTSNPN, CDR2 SVGIG (reference sequence). The DNA of the CDR3 is TGTGCCTGGAGCACAGGATACTATGGCTACACCTTC. Translated, it gives CAWSTGYYGYTF.

This clone was seen only a few times. The V and J genes are TRBV5-1 and TRBJ2-7; 7 bases match TRBD1. CDR3 length: 13 amino acids. V shed 7 bases, J shed 4 bases, and the junction held 8 bases outside the gene matches. In germline, CDR1 is SGHRS, CDR2 YFSETQ. The CDR3 nucleotides are TGCGCCAGCGCCGAGGGGGCTGGGTACGAGCAGTACTTC. Encoded protein: CASAEGAGYEQYF.

This clone was seen a single time. V usage is TRBV5-1 and J usage is TRBJ1-2; weak D call: TRBD1 (5 bases). The CDR3 is made up of 17 amino acids. V lost 1 base to trimming and J lost 0 bases, with 16 bases between them. CDR1 and CDR2 (germline): SGHRS, YFSETQ. CDR3 loop: CASSLWVGQGSNYGYTF. The CDR3 region has the DNA TGCGCCAGCAGCTTGTGGGTAGGGCAGGGATCTAACTATGGCTACACCTTC.

The chain is built from TRBV5-6 and TRBJ1-5; unclear D gene. Germline V lookup: CDR1 SGHDT, CDR2 YYEEEE. Trimming stripped 0 bases from V and 0 bases from J, with 13 bases between. CDR3 size: 17 residues. The CDR3 sequence is CASSLGPRINSNQPQHF. The CDR3 DNA follows: TGTGCCAGCAGCTTGGGACCGAGGATAAATAGCAATCAGCCCCAGCATTTT.

The sample holds a few counts of this clone. The chain joins TRBV7-9 to TRBJ2-7, with D tentatively TRBD1 (6 bases). This CDR3 is built from 13 residues. Germline V gene data show CDR1 as SEHNR and CDR2 as FQNEAQ (reference sequence). V was shortened by 5 bases and J by 6 bases, with 14 bases between the two germline ends. CDR3 protein: CASSAQGYGEQYF. For the CDR3, the DNA is TGTGCCAGCAGCGCACAGGGATATGGCGAGCAGTACTTC.

The chain joins TRBV6-5 to TRBJ1-1, with 7 positions matching TRBD1. CDR1 is MNHEY, CDR2 SVGAGI, per germline. The CDR3 loop spans 15 amino acids. V was pared by 6 bases and J by 2 bases, with 9 bases of the junction left unmatched. CDR3 nucleotide sequence: TGTGCCAGCAGCCTAGGACAGGTCGATAACACTGAAGCTTTCTTT. Translating it yields CASSLGQVDNTEAFF.

This chain uses TRBV21-1 with TRBJ1-2. TRBV21-1 counts as a pseudogene. The CDR3 is 12 residues long. The CDR3 loop reads CASSKARVGYTF. In DNA, the CDR3 is TGTGCCAGCAGCAAAGCGAGAGTGGGCTACACCTTC.

The chain recombines TRBV3-1 (or the pseudogene TRBV3-2) with TRBJ1-2; 9 bases align to TRBD1. The CDR3 loop spans 14 amino acids. The germline V gene has CDR1 LGHDT and CDR2 YNNKEL (reference sequence). The J segment lost 6 bases and the V segment lost 3 bases, leaving 5 bases of the junction unmatched. CDR3 region: CASSQWDREDGYTF. The CDR3 coding sequence is TGTGCCAGCAGCCAGTGGGACAGGGAGGATGGCTACACCTTC.

The chain combines TRBV5-8 with TRBJ2-3; 9 bases agree with TRBD1. Germline V gene sequence: CDR1 SGHTS, CDR2 YDEGEE. The CDR3 contains 15 residues. The V and J ends lost 3 bases and 4 bases, in that order; junction bases with no gene match: 6. The CDR3 loop reads CASSYDRGRADTQYF. The CDR3 DNA sequence: TGTGCCAGCAGCTATGACAGGGGGAGGGCAGATACGCAGTATTTT.

The chain links TRBV7-9 to TRBJ2-3; maybe TRBD2 (7 bases). Germline values: CDR1 SEHNR, CDR2 FQNEAQ (reference sequence). The CDR3 is made up of 18 amino acids. The V and J ends lost 5 bases and 4 bases respectively, with 25 bases between them. The CDR3 nucleotides are TGTGCCAGCAGCCGAAGGGGGGGACTCGCCCGCCTCCCAGATACGCAGTATTTT. Its protein product is CASSRRGGLARLPDTQYF.

This chain links TRBV5-1 with TRBJ1-4; no clear D. Germline CDR1 is SGHRS and CDR2 is YFSETQ. V was clipped by 0 bases and J by 8 bases, with 14 bases between them. The CDR3 is 15 amino acids. The DNA for the CDR3 is TGCGCCAGCAGCTTGGACGCAGGATCGAACGAAAAACTGTTTTTT. It specifies CASSLDAGSNEKLFF. The variable domain in full, with the rest retrieved from reference TRBV5-1 and TRBJ1-4, is KAGVTQTPRYLIKTRGQQVTLSCSPISGHRSVSWYQQTPGQGLQFLFEYFSETQRNKGNFPGRFSGRQFSNSRSEMNVSTLELGDSALYLCASSLDAGSNEKLFFGSGTQLSVL.

The chain recombines TRBV2 with TRBJ2-5; 11 nucleotides line up with TRBD1. V shed 10 bases, J shed 5 bases, and the junction held 21 bases outside the gene matches. The CDR3 is 18 amino acids. The germline V gene has CDR1 SNHLY and CDR2 FYNNEI. This CDR3 reads CATLLSHGTGGMRETQYF. The CDR3 DNA reads as TGTGCCACCCTCCTGTCGCACGGGACAGGGGGTATGAGGGAGACCCAGTACTTC.

This sequence joins TRBV3-1 (or the pseudogene TRBV3-2) and TRBJ2-7; 8 positions match TRBD2. V was pared by 2 bases and J by 1 base, with 4 bases of the junction left unmatched. This CDR3 is built from 15 residues. Germline assignment: CDR1 LGHDT and CDR2 YNNKEL (reference sequence). For the CDR3, the DNA is TGTGCCAGCAGCCAAACTAGCGGCGGGTCCTACGAGCAGTACTTC. It translates to CASSQTSGGSYEQYF.

Comments on this clone: A junction boundary mismatches the germline segment, possibly from a read error. The chain employs TRBV7-9 and TRBJ1-5, with D possibly matching TRBD1 (5 bases). CDR1 is SEHNR, CDR2 FQNEAQ, per germline (reference sequence). The CDR3 totals 12 residues. DNA of the CDR3: TGTGCCAGCAGCTCTCTTGAGGATGTACAGGATTTT. Its protein product is CASSSLEDVQDF.

The genes are TRBV9 and TRBJ1-5, with 9 bases lining up with TRBD1. The CDR3 spans 15 residues. Trimming removed 5 bases from V and 6 bases from J; junction bases left unmatched: 9. The germline V gene has CDR1 SGDLS and CDR2 YYNGEE. CDR3: CASSVTGGEIQPQHF. The DNA for the CDR3 is TGTGCCAGCAGTGTTACAGGGGGCGAGATTCAGCCCCAGCATTTT. The entire variable domain, with the rest obtained from reference TRBV9 and TRBJ1-5, is as follows: DSGVTQTPKHLITATGQRVTLRCSPRSGDLSVYWYQQSLDQGLQFLIQYYNGEERAKGNILERFSAQQFPDLHSELNLSSLELGDSALYFCASSVTGGEIQPQHFGDGTRLSIL.

The CDR3 region has the DNA TGTGCCAGCAGCACCGGGACAGGGGCCCTCACCGGGGAGCTGTTTTTT. Translation gives CASSTGTGALTGELFF. This chain connects TRBV5-7 to TRBJ2-2; 10 nucleotides agree with TRBD1. TRBV5-7 counts as an open reading frame of uncertain function. CDR3 length: 16 amino acids. The J segment lost 4 bases and the V segment lost 4 bases, leaving 7 bases of the junction unmatched.

The chain combines TRBV7-2 with TRBJ2-7; 9 positions agree with TRBD1. The CDR3 runs 15 residues. The J segment lost 2 bases and the V segment lost 4 bases, leaving 6 bases of the junction unmatched. Germline V gives CDR1 SGHTA, CDR2 FQGNSA. CDR3 residues: CASSSGTGIAYEQYF. For the CDR3, the DNA is TGTGCCAGCAGCTCCGGGACAGGGATTGCCTACGAGCAGTACTTC.

The chain is built from TRBV5-1 and TRBJ2-7; TRBD2 aligns across 12 bases. CDR1 is SGHRS and CDR2 is YFSETQ in the germline V gene. The CDR3 consists of 15 residues. The J segment lost 4 bases and the V segment lost 4 bases, leaving 6 bases of the junction unmatched. CDR3 protein: CASSPWTSGAYEQYF. CDR3 in DNA: TGCGCCAGCAGCCCCTGGACTAGCGGGGCGTACGAGCAGTACTTC.

This chain connects TRBV6-5 to TRBJ2-5; a possible D gene is TRBD1 (6 bases). This CDR3 is built from 14 residues. V lost 6 bases to trimming and J lost 5 bases, with 16 bases between them. Germline V CDR1 and CDR2: MNHEY, SVGAGI. The DNA of the CDR3 is TGTGCCAGCAGCGCGCGACAGGTAGTGGAGACCCAGTACTTC. This encodes CASSARQVVETQYF.

This chain connects TRBV25-1 to TRBJ2-7; 8 bases map to TRBD1. This CDR3 is 13 amino acids long. Germline values: CDR1 MGHDK, CDR2 SYGVNS. J lost 2 bases, V lost 6 bases, and 3 bases had no gene match. CDR3 in amino acids: CASRDRATYEQYF. DNA for the CDR3: TGTGCCAGCAGGGACAGGGCTACCTACGAGCAGTACTTC.

This chain links TRBV6-2 or TRBV6-3 with TRBJ2-7; 8 positions match TRBD2. Per the germline V gene, CDR1 is MNHEY and CDR2 is SVGEGT. This CDR3 is 14 amino acids long. Trimming removed 6 bases from V and 3 bases from J; junction bases left unmatched: 7. In nucleotides, the CDR3 is TGTGCCAGCAGCCCCGCGGGGGGTAGCTACGAGCAGTACTTC. This codes for CASSPAGGSYEQYF.

CDR3 sequence: CASSLRSSGSYNEQFF. In nucleotides, the CDR3 is TGTGCCAGCAGCTTGCGTTCTAGCGGGAGTTACAATGAGCAGTTCTTC. The chain is built from TRBV11-3 and TRBJ2-1, with 10 bases fitting TRBD2. The germline gives CDR1 SGHNT, CDR2 YENEEA. This CDR3 spans 16 amino acids. J lost 4 bases, V lost 3 bases, and 6 bases had no gene match.